The 10 T cell receptor beta chains below come from one sample, sequenced in a study of tumor-infiltrating lymphocytes in primary liver carcinoma. TCR beta cDNA came from roughly 0.45 ug total RNA, primed with a constant-region primer. Modified slightly, ARM-PCR produced TCR beta libraries over three nested multiplex PCR rounds. Investigators reported that the first two PCR rounds, at roughly 10 cycles each, used TRBV1-TRBV30 forward primers with a C-beta reverse primer. Each CDR3 protein gets one entry after TCRdb re-called the multiplex PCR reads with MiXCR. The profile covers roughly 330,000 distinct CDR3 sequences, with 65% appearing a single time and about 6% taken by the ten largest. Researchers drew blood RNA from unsorted whole blood and extracted germline DNA as well. The sample was peripheral blood. These receptors all come from a man in his forties with primary liver carcinoma and hepatitis B virus infection.

The CDR3 spells CASSPTRQAYETQYF. The CDR3 DNA follows: TGTGCCAGCAGCCCTACTCGACAGGCGTACGAGACCCAGTACTTC. The rearrangement joins TRBV5-5 to TRBJ2-5; TRBD1 might be the D (6 bases). The CDR3 spans 15 residues. Germline lookup yields CDR1 SGHKS and CDR2 YYEKEE (reference sequence). The ends were cut back, 4 bases at V and 5 bases at J, with 18 bases in the middle.

The chain couples TRBV28 to TRBJ2-3, with D maybe TRBD1 (8 bases). The CDR3 loop spans 13 amino acids. The V end lost 9 bases, the J end lost 3 bases, and 13 bases lay between the germline ends. Germline V gene lookup returns CDR1 MDHEN and CDR2 SYDVKM. CDR3 coding DNA: TGTGCCAGTATACAGGGGGGGACAGATACGCAGTATTTT. It codes for CASIQGGTDTQYF.

The chain has TRBV24-1 and TRBJ2-1, with no clear D. V shed 5 bases and J shed 6 bases, with 4 bases lying between them. The CDR3 is 11 residues long. From germline, CDR1 is KGHDR and CDR2 SFDVKD. The CDR3 reads CATSGGNEQFF. The CDR3 coding sequence is TGTGCCACCAGTGGGGGCAATGAGCAGTTCTTC.

V gene TRBV11-2 combines with J gene TRBJ2-1; tentatively, D is TRBD2 (5 bases). The germline V gene encodes CDR1 SGHAT and CDR2 FQNNGV. The CDR3 has 16 amino acids. V lost 1 base and J 15 bases, leaving 25 bases between the germline ends. CDR3 amino acids: CASSLADSSSYNEWFF. The CDR3, as DNA: TGTGCCAGCAGCTTAGCGGACTCAAGCTCCTACAATGAGTGGTTCTTC.

A word on this clonotype: A much bigger clone sits one base away, suggesting this may be a read error. V and J are TRBV12-3 or TRBV12-4 and TRBJ2-7, with D tentatively TRBD2 (6 bases). This CDR3 has 15 residues. Trimming shortened V by 10 bases and J by 3 bases, and 22 bases separated the two germline ends. CDR3 amino acids: CANRITPGSVYEQYF. CDR3 bases: TGTGCCAACAGGATTACCCCCGGGAGCGTCTACGAGCAGTACTTC.

Concerning this clonotype: The junction departs from germline at one end; a sequencing error may be responsible. As DNA, the CDR3 is TGTGACAGCAGCTTTAGGGGGTTGGGCGAGCAGTACTTC. Amino acids: CDSSFRGLGEQYF. The rearrangement joins TRBV11-2 to TRBJ2-7, with D possibly being TRBD1 (6 bases). The CDR3 covers 13 residues. Germline lookup yields CDR1 SGHAT and CDR2 FQNNGV.

About this clonotype itself: A read error may explain this, as a much larger clone is one base away. The CDR3 reads CATSAYGAAETQYF. The CDR3 DNA reads as TGTGCCACCAGTGCCTACGGGGCGGCCGAGACCCAGTACTTC. The V gene is TRBV10-3, the J gene TRBJ2-5; D assignment may be TRBD1 or TRBD2 (5 bases each). The CDR3 extends over 14 amino acids. Germline V lookup: CDR1 ENHRY, CDR2 SYGVKD.

As regards this clonotype: A much more abundant neighbour one base away suggests this may be a read error. V gene TRBV10-3 combines with J gene TRBJ2-5; D is tentatively TRBD1 or TRBD2 (5 bases each). V shed 4 bases and J shed 5 bases, with 14 bases lying between them. Germline CDR1 reads ENHRY; CDR2 reads SYGVKD. The CDR3 totals 14 residues. CDR3 loop: CAISAYGTAETQYF. Here the CDR3 DNA reads TGTGCCATCAGTGCCTACGGGACGGCCGAGACCCAGTACTTC.

This sequence joins TRBV6-1 and TRBJ1-1, with D tentatively TRBD1 (6 bases). Trimming took 5 bases from V and 5 from J, leaving 18 bases between them. The CDR3 contains 15 residues. CDR1 and CDR2 from the germline V gene are MNHNS and SASEGT. The CDR3 coding sequence is TGTGCCAGCAGTCCACAGCAGGGGAGGGATACTGAAGCTTTCTTT. The encoded protein is CASSPQQGRDTEAFF.

Note on this clonotype: Being one base from a much bigger clone, this may be a read error. The chain joins TRBV30 to TRBJ1-5, with unresolved D. CDR1 and CDR2 (germline): GTSNPN, SVGIG (reference sequence). This CDR3 spans 12 amino acids. CDR3 sequence reads: CAWSVRNQPQQF. In DNA form, the CDR3 reads TGTGCCTGGAGTGTACGTAATCAGCCCCAGCAATTT.